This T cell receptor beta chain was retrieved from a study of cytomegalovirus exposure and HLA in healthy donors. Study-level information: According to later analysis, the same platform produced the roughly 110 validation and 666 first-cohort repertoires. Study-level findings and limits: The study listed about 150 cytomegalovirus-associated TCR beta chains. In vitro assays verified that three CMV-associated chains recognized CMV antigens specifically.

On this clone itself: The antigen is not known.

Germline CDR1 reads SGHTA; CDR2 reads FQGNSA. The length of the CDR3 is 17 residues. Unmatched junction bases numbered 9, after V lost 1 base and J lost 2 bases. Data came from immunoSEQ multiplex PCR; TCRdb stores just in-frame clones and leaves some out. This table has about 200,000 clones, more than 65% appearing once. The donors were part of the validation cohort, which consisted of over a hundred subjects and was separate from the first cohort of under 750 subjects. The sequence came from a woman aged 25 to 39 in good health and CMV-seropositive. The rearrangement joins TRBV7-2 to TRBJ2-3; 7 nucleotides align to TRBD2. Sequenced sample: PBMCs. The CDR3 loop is CASSLVWGGTVTDTQYF. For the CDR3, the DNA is TGTGCCAGCAGCTTAGTTTGGGGGGGGACGGTCACAGATACGCAGTATTTT.